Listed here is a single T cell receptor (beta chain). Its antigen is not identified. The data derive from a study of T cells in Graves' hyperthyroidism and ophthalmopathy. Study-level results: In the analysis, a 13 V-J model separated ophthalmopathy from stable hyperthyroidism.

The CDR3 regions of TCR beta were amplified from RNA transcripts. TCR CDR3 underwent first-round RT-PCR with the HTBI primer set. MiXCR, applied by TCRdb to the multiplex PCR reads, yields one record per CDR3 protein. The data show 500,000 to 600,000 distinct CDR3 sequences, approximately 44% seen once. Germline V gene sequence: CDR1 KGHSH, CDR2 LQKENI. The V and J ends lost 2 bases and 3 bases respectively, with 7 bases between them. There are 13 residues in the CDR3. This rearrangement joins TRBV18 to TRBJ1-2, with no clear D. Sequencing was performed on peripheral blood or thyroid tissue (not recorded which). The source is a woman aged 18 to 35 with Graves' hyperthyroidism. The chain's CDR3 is CASSPGGHYGYTF. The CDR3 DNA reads TGTGCCAGCTCACCAGGAGGGCACTATGGCTACACCTTC. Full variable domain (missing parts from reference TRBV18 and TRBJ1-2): NAGVMQNPRHLVRRRGQEARLRCSPMKGHSHVYWYRQLPEEGLKFMVYLQKENIIDESGMPKERFSAEFPKEGPSILRIQQVVRGDSAAYFCASSPGGHYGYTFGSGTRLTVV.